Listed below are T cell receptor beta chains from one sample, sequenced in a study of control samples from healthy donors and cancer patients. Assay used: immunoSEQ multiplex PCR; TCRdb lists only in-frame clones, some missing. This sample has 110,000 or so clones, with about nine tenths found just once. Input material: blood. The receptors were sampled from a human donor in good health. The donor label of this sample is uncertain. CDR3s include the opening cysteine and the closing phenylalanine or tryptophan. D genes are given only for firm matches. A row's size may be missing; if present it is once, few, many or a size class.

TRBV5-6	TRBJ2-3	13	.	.	TGTGCCAGCAGCTTGCGGGGCACAGATACGCAGTATTTT	CASSLRGTDTQYF
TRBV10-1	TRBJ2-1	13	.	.	TGCGCCAGCAGTGAGTCGGTTTACAATGAGCAGTTCTTC	CASSESVYNEQFF
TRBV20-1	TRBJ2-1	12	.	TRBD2	TGCAGTGCTAGTATTCTAGCGGGTGAGCAGTTCTTC	CSASILAGEQFF
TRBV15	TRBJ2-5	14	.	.	TGTGCCACCAGCAGAGATGACAGGCAAGAGACCCAGTACTTC	CATSRDDRQETQYF
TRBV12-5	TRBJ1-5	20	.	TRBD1	TGTGCTAGTGGTTCACTGCCCGGGACAGGGGGCCCTTATAGCAATCAGCCCCAGCATTTT	CASGSLPGTGGPYSNQPQHF
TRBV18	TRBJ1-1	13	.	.	TGTGCCAGCTCGACCGGAATGAACACTGAAGCTTTCTTT	CASSTGMNTEAFF
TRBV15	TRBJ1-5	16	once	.	TGTGCCACCAGCAGTTACCTTGACGGTGGCAATCAGCCCCAGCATTTT	CATSSYLDGGNQPQHF
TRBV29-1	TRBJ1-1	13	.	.	TGCAGCGTTGCGGGGAGAATGAACACTGAAGCTTTCTTT	CSVAGRMNTEAFF
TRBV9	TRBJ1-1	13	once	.	TGTGCCAGCAGCCGAGTAGGGGGCACTGAAGCTTTCTTT	CASSRVGGTEAFF
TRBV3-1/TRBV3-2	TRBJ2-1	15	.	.	TGTGCCAGCAGCCAAGAGGGGACGTTCTTAAATGAGCAGTTCTTC	CASSQEGTFLNEQFF
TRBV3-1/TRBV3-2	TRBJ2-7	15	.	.	TGTGCCAGCAGCCAAGGACCACAGCTGAACTACGAGCAGTACTTC	CASSQGPQLNYEQYF
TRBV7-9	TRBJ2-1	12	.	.	TGTGCCAGCAGCTGGTCCTACAATGAGCAGTTCTTC	CASSWSYNEQFF
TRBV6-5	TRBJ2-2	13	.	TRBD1	TGTGCCACCTGGGACAGTAACACCGGGGAGCTGTTTTTT	CATWDSNTGELFF
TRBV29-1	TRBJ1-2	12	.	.	TGCAGCGTTGATCCTACAGGTTATGGCTACACCTTC	CSVDPTGYGYTF